This entry concerns a single T cell receptor (beta chain). Its antigen is undetermined. The data derive from a study of human versus mouse CDR3 diversity and MHC coevolution. Looking at the study overall: Valid reads per sample ranged from roughly 5.5 x 10^6 to 1.6 x 10^7.

Assay used: immunoSEQ multiplex PCR; TCRdb lists only in-frame clones, some missing. The data hold about 83,000 clones, with 85% to 95% observed a single time. V shed 4 bases and J shed 5 bases, with 8 bases lying between them. This CDR3 has 13 amino acids. CDR1 MGHRA and CDR2 YSYEKL come from the germline V gene. Study results and caveats: Among all groups, most of the three human donors showed least clonal inequality. Human T cells underwent selection on six different MHC II alleles.

The chain links TRBV4-1 to TRBJ2-2, with D unclear. Specimen: naive CD4+ T cells from blood. As to subset: CD45RO-negative CD62L-positive naive CD4 T cells. This TCR was sampled from a person aged 25 to 75 in good health. This chain's CDR3 is CASSLFITGELFF. The CDR3 coding sequence is TGCGCCAGCAGCCTCTTTATAACCGGGGAGCTGTTTTTT.